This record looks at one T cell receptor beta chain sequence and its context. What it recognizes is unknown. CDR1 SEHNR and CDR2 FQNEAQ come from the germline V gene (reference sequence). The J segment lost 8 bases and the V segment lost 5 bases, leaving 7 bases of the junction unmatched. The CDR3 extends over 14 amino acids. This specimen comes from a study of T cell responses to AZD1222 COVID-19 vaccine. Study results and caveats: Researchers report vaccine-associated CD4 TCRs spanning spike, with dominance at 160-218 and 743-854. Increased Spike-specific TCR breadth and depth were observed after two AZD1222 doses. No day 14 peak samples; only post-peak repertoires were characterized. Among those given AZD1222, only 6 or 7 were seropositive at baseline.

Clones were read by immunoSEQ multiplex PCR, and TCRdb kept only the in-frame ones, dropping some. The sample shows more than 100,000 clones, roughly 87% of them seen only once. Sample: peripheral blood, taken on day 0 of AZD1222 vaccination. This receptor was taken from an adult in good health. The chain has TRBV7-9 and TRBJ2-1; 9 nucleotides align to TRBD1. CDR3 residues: CASSHGTGQHEQFF. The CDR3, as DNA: TGTGCCAGCAGCCACGGGACAGGGCAACATGAGCAGTTCTTC.